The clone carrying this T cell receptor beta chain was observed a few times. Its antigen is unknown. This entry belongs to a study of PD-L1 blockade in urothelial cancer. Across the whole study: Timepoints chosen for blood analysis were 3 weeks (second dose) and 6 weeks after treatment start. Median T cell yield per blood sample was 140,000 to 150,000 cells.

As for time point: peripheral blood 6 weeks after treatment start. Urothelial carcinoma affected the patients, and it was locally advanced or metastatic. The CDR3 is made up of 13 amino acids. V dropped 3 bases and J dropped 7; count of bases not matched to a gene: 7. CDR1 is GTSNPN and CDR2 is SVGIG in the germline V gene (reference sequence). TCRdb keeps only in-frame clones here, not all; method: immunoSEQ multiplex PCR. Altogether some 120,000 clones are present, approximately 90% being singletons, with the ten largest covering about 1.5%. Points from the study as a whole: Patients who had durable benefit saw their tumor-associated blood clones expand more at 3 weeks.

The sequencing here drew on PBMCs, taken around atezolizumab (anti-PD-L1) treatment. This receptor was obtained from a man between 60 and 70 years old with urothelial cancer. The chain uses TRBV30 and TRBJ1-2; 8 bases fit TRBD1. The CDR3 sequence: CAWRREDRAGYTF. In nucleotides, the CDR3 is TGTGCCTGGAGACGCGAGGACAGGGCTGGCTACACCTTC.